The 21 T cell receptor beta chains listed next were all sequenced from one sample in a study of T-cell reconstitution after alpha-beta-depleted transplantation in children. Researchers prepared the TCRbeta library using unique molecular identifiers, the study reports. One entry per CDR3 protein, called by TCRdb with MiXCR from the PCR reads. The sample lists about 540,000 distinct CDR3 sequences; approximately 16% were seen once. Material: PBMCs from the stem cell graft donor, obtained from the stem cell graft. Source of these receptors: a human donor who donated a stem cell graft to a child with acute lymphoblastic leukemia.

The J gene is TRBJ2-7, the V gene TRBV27, with 10 bases identical to TRBD1. Per germline, CDR1 MNHEY and CDR2 SMNVEV (reference sequence). V dropped 4 bases and J dropped 2; count of bases not matched to a gene: 5. This CDR3 region has 15 residues. The CDR3 DNA sequence: TGTGCCAGCAGTTCTGGGGACAGGGGTACCTACGAGCAGTACTTC. Protein product: CASSSGDRGTYEQYF.

The gene calls are TRBV12-3 or TRBV12-4 and TRBJ2-4; 11 bases match TRBD2. The CDR3 is 14 amino acids. V shed 3 bases and J 11 bases; nucleotides not matched to a gene: 6. The CDR3: CASSLASGGRVQYF. Here the CDR3 DNA reads TGTGCCAGCAGTTTGGCTAGCGGGGGGAGGGTTCAGTACTTC.

The chain employs TRBV11-2 and TRBJ1-5; possibly TRBD1 for D (6 bases). Germline CDR1 and CDR2: SGHAT and FQNNGV. V lost 7 bases to trimming and J lost 6 bases, with 28 bases between them. This CDR3 is 18 amino acids long. Here the CDR3 DNA reads TGTGCCAGCACGATTACGGCTGGGGGCAGAGAACGTGGTCAGCCCCAGCATTTT. It yields the protein CASTITAGGRERGQPQHF.

The rearrangement links TRBV12-3 or TRBV12-4 to TRBJ2-3; D might be TRBD2 (6 bases). The CDR3 loop spans 15 amino acids. V was trimmed by 7 bases and J by 2 bases, leaving 16 bases between them. The CDR3: CASTPEGWTTDTQYF. The CDR3 DNA follows: TGTGCCAGCACTCCGGAGGGTTGGACCACAGATACGCAGTATTTT.

This clonotype was observed a few times. The chain links TRBV7-3 to TRBJ1-5; TRBD1 is a possible D gene (5 bases). CDR1 and CDR2 (germline): SGHTA, FQGTGA. V lost 3 bases to trimming and J lost 8 bases, with 14 bases between them. The CDR3 covers 14 residues. The chain's CDR3 is CASSLSPGLEPQHF. CDR3 in DNA: TGTGCCAGCAGCTTGTCCCCAGGGCTAGAGCCCCAGCATTTT.

The chain uses TRBV7-9 and TRBJ1-2, with a weak D call TRBD1 (5 bases). Germline CDR1 SEHNR, CDR2 FQNEAQ (reference sequence). This CDR3 is built from 17 residues. With 4 bases removed from V and 0 bases from J, the gap between germline ends came to 18 bases. CDR3 sequence reads: CASSSPQRGRANYGYTF. The CDR3 DNA sequence: TGTGCCAGCAGCTCGCCACAACGCGGCAGGGCTAACTATGGCTACACCTTC.

The V and J genes are TRBV5-1 and TRBJ2-1; tentative D call: TRBD2 (6 bases). The V end was cut by 0 bases, the J end by 7 bases, with 11 bases between. Germline loops: CDR1 SGHRS, CDR2 YFSETQ. The CDR3 sequence is 14 residues long. CDR3 amino acids: CASSLARAGNEQFF. The CDR3, as DNA: TGCGCCAGCAGCTTGGCGCGGGCGGGGAATGAGCAGTTCTTC.

This clonotype has just a few counts. The chain has TRBV5-1 and TRBJ2-7; D could derive from TRBD1 or TRBD2 (6 bases each). Trimming cost V 3 bases and J 4 bases, with 14 bases left between them. The germline gives CDR1 SGHRS, CDR2 YFSETQ. The CDR3 has 14 amino acids. The DNA for the CDR3 is TGCGCCAGCAGCTCCACGGGGGCGGGGTACGAGCAGTACTTC. It translates to CASSSTGAGYEQYF.

The chain links TRBV27 to TRBJ2-1; D remains ambiguous. V lost 6 bases to trimming and J lost 8 bases, with 14 bases between them. CDR3 size: 13 residues. Germline V gene data show CDR1 as MNHEY and CDR2 as SMNVEV (reference sequence). The CDR3 bases are TGTGCCAGCAGCCCCAAGGAGAGCTATGAGCAGTTCTTC. Its protein is CASSPKESYEQFF.

The chain is built from TRBV5-1 and TRBJ2-1; 12 bases are shared with TRBD2. CDR3 length: 16 residues. CDR1 SGHRS and CDR2 YFSETQ come from the germline V gene. The junction had 6 bases not matched to a gene; V was cut back by 3 bases and J by 5 bases. CDR3 nucleotides: TGCGCCAGCAGCTCTACTTGGACTAGCGGGAACAATGAGCAGTTCTTC. It is translated as CASSSTWTSGNNEQFF.

The CDR3, as DNA: TGTGCCAGCAGCTTAGCGGCTAGCGGAACCTACGAGCAGTACTTC. The encoded protein is CASSLAASGTYEQYF. The chain recombines TRBV11-2 with TRBJ2-7; TRBD2 matches at 7 bases. The CDR3 has 15 residues. Germline V CDR1 and CDR2: SGHAT, FQNNGV. V shed 1 base and J 2 bases; nucleotides not matched to a gene: 5.

The chain combines TRBV20-1 with TRBJ2-7; D is undetermined. Germline CDR1 DFQATT, CDR2 SNEGSKA (reference sequence). V gave up 4 bases and J gave up 7 bases, with 8 bases separating them. This CDR3 has 10 residues. CDR3 loop: CSAKLGEQYF. Here the CDR3 DNA reads TGCAGTGCTAAGTTAGGGGAGCAGTACTTC.

This clonotype has more than one count but fewer than ten. The chain has TRBV5-4 and TRBJ2-2; maybe TRBD1 (5 bases). V was cut by 3 bases and J by 11 bases, with 14 bases left in between. The CDR3 runs 13 residues. Germline CDR1 is SGHNT and CDR2 is YYREEE (reference sequence). The CDR3 DNA is TGTGCCAGCAGCTCCCTCGCGGACAAAGAGCTGTTTTTT. Protein product: CASSSLADKELFF.

This clonotype was counted only a few times. The J gene is TRBJ1-6, the V gene TRBV11-2, with TRBD1 as a possible D gene (5 bases). Germline-derived CDR1 and CDR2 are SGHAT and FQNNGV. Trimming stripped 5 bases from V and 8 bases from J, with 16 bases between. CDR3 length: 15 residues. In DNA, the CDR3 is TGTGCCAGCAGCCGAACTGGGGGTACTCATTCACCCCTCCACTTT. This codes for CASSRTGGTHSPLHF.

V usage is TRBV20-1 and J usage is TRBJ2-1, with D unresolved. This CDR3 is built from 14 residues. Germline V gene data show CDR1 as DFQATT and CDR2 as SNEGSKA (reference sequence). V lost 3 bases and J 5 bases, leaving 14 bases between the germline ends. This CDR3 reads CSASISPDHNEQFF. The CDR3 DNA sequence: TGCAGTGCTAGCATCTCGCCGGACCACAATGAGCAGTTCTTC.

The chain is built from TRBV2 and TRBJ2-4; TRBD2 matches at 11 bases. Per germline, CDR1 SNHLY and CDR2 FYNNEI. The CDR3 runs 16 residues. With 8 bases clipped from V and 0 bases from J, the junction kept 6 bases outside the gene matches. In nucleotides, the CDR3 is TGTGCCAGCCTGGGACTAGCGGATCTAGCCAAAAACATTCAGTACTTC. Its protein product is CASLGLADLAKNIQYF.

The genes are TRBV7-9 and TRBJ1-2; possibly TRBD1 for D (5 bases). Germline V gives CDR1 SEHNR, CDR2 FQNEAQ (reference sequence). The CDR3 covers 13 residues. Trimming cost V 3 bases and J 6 bases, with 11 bases left between them. The chain's CDR3 is CASSFGGVNGYTF. The DNA of the CDR3 is TGTGCCAGCAGCTTTGGAGGGGTTAATGGCTACACCTTC.

This clonotype appeared a few times. This rearrangement joins TRBV5-6 to TRBJ2-5, with a possible D match to TRBD2 (6 bases). The CDR3 consists of 16 residues. Between the trimmed V and J ends, which lost 3 bases and 0 bases, there was a span of 15 bases. Per germline, CDR1 SGHDT and CDR2 YYEEEE. CDR3 region: CASSSLGLAYQETQYF. The DNA of the CDR3 is TGTGCCAGCAGCTCATTGGGGCTAGCGTACCAAGAGACCCAGTACTTC. Full variable domain (outside the CDR3, taken from reference TRBV5-6 and TRBJ2-5): DAGVTQSPTHLIKTRGQQVTLRCSPKSGHDTVSWYQQALGQGPQFIFQYYEEEERQRGNFPDRFSGHQFPNYSSELNVNALLLGDSALYLCASSSLGLAYQETQYFGPGTRLLVL.

V and J are TRBV12-3 or TRBV12-4 and TRBJ2-3; D not resolved. V lost 6 bases and J 0 bases, leaving 7 bases between the germline ends. The CDR3 runs 13 residues. The CDR3 DNA sequence: TGTGCCAGCAGCCCTATAAGCACAGATACGCAGTATTTT. Amino acids: CASSPISTDTQYF.

This clonotype was picked up a small number of times. The chain links TRBV12-3 or TRBV12-4 to TRBJ2-2; D is possibly TRBD1 or TRBD2 (6 bases each). V lost 5 bases to trimming and J lost 2 bases, with 18 bases between them. This CDR3 region has 17 residues. CDR3 DNA: TGTGCCAGCAGTCCACCCGGGGGCCCTACAAACACCGGGGAGCTGTTTTTT. This gives the protein CASSPPGGPTNTGELFF.

This clonotype was counted only a few times. The DNA of the CDR3 is TGTGCCAGCAGCTTTGGAGGACAGCCTGATAGCAATCAGCCCCAGCATTTT. Translating it yields CASSFGGQPDSNQPQHF. The V gene is TRBV12-1, the J gene TRBJ1-5; TRBD1, the D gene given by the table, was not confirmed from the DNA. TRBV12-1 is assigned pseudogene status. This CDR3 has 17 amino acids.